Below are 21 T cell receptor beta chains sequenced from a single sample in a study of cytomegalovirus exposure and HLA in healthy donors. Primers included in the PCR were 60 Vbeta and 13 Jbeta primers. Only in-frame clones appear in the TCRdb table, and some are missing; sequencing was by immunoSEQ multiplex PCR. Here the sample spans some 160,000 clones, around 80% being singletons. The sequenced sample was PBMCs. The receptors derive from a woman younger than 30 in good health and CMV-seronegative.

This clone was detected once. This chain uses TRBV19 with TRBJ1-2; 7 bases line up with TRBD1. V lost 5 bases to trimming and J lost 4 bases; unmatched junction nucleotides: 7. Germline assignment: CDR1 LNHDA and CDR2 SQIVND (reference sequence). The CDR3 covers 14 residues. CDR3 in DNA: TGTGCCAGTAGTGCCCCGGGACAGATCTATGGCTACACCTTC. This codes for CASSAPGQIYGYTF.

This clone has only one observation. The rearrangement links TRBV14 to TRBJ1-4; 10 nucleotides agree with TRBD1. Germline CDR1 is SGHDN and CDR2 is FVKESK. This CDR3 has 16 residues. J lost 7 bases, V lost 1 base, and 6 bases had no gene match. CDR3 region: CASSQATGGGGEKLFF. For the CDR3, the DNA is TGTGCCAGCAGCCAAGCGACAGGGGGCGGCGGTGAAAAACTGTTTTTT.

The J gene is TRBJ2-5, the V gene TRBV5-1, with 13 bases identical to TRBD2. The CDR3 covers 16 residues. Germline V lookup: CDR1 SGHRS, CDR2 YFSETQ. Unmatched junction bases numbered 3, after V lost 2 bases and J lost 2 bases. CDR3 sequence: CASSFTSGGGQETQYF. CDR3 nucleotide sequence: TGCGCCAGCAGCTTCACTAGCGGGGGGGGGCAAGAGACCCAGTACTTC.

This rearrangement joins TRBV11-3 to TRBJ2-7, with TRBD1 identical over 9 bases. J lost 1 base, V lost 5 bases, and 9 bases had no gene match. The CDR3 is 16 amino acids. Looked up from germline, CDR1 is SGHNT and CDR2 is YENEEA. CDR3 protein: CASSPRTGAYSYEQYF. The CDR3 bases are TGTGCCAGCAGCCCCCGGACAGGGGCATATTCCTACGAGCAGTACTTC.

CDR3 nucleotide sequence: TGCAGTGCGAAGGAGGATACGCAGTATTTT. Residues: CSAKEDTQYF. J is TRBJ2-3 and V is TRBV20-1; D is undetermined. The V gene's germline CDR1 is DFQATT and CDR2 SNEGSKA (reference sequence). This CDR3 has 10 amino acids. Trimming left V 6 bases short and J 6 bases short, with 7 bases between.

The chain employs TRBV10-1 and TRBJ2-5; 8 bases line up with TRBD2. The DNA end is a closer match to TRBJ2-7, so the J assignment may be wrong. The CDR3 has 15 amino acids. The germline V gene has CDR1 WNHNN and CDR2 SYGVQD (reference sequence). The CDR3: CASMARSGGLYEQYF. The CDR3, as DNA: TGCGCCAGCATGGCTCGCAGCGGGGGACTCTACGAGCAGTACTTC.

This clone was counted between two and nine times. This chain joins TRBV6-4 and TRBJ2-7; TRBD1 aligns across 8 bases. The CDR3 covers 15 residues. Trimming removed 3 bases from V and 6 bases from J; junction bases left unmatched: 10. CDR1 MRHNA and CDR2 SNTAGT come from the germline V gene. This CDR3 is CASSEATGEFTEQYF. DNA for the CDR3: TGTGCCAGCAGTGAAGCGACAGGGGAGTTTACCGAGCAGTACTTC.

The chain uses TRBV10-2 and TRBJ2-5; TRBD2 matches 9 bases. The germline V gene encodes CDR1 WSHSY and CDR2 SAAADI. Trimming removed 6 bases from V and 5 bases from J; junction bases left unmatched: 10. This CDR3 region has 15 residues. The CDR3: CASRRGGGAGETQYF. CDR3 nucleotide sequence: TGCGCCAGCAGACGAGGCGGGGGGGCGGGGGAGACCCAGTACTTC.

V gene TRBV18 combines with J gene TRBJ1-5; TRBD1 agrees at 12 bases. CDR1 is KGHSH and CDR2 is LQKENI in the germline V gene. The V and J ends lost 6 bases and 0 bases, in that order; junction bases with no gene match: 6. There are 17 residues in the CDR3. The CDR3 spells CASSQGTGGLSNQPQHF. CDR3 nucleotides: TGTGCCAGCTCGCAGGGGACAGGGGGCCTTAGCAATCAGCCCCAGCATTTT.

This clone has only one observation. The chain links TRBV4-1 to TRBJ2-7; possible D gene TRBD1, 5 bases. The germline V gene encodes CDR1 MGHRA and CDR2 YSYEKL. Trimming stripped 1 base from V and 0 bases from J, with 19 bases between. The CDR3 is 18 amino acids. This CDR3 reads CASSQAMGGRRDSYEQYF. The CDR3 DNA reads TGCGCCAGCAGCCAAGCTATGGGTGGGCGCAGGGACTCCTACGAGCAGTACTTC.

This clone was seen a handful of times. The rearrangement joins TRBV11-3 to TRBJ2-3, with 7 bases lining up with TRBD1. The CDR3 consists of 14 residues. The germline CDR1 and CDR2 sequences are SGHNT and YENEEA. The V gene end was trimmed by 5 bases and the J gene end by 3 bases; junction bases not matched to a gene: 5. CDR3 sequence (DNA): TGTGCCAGCAGCGTTAACAGGGGTACAGATACGCAGTATTTT. Encoded protein: CASSVNRGTDTQYF.

The CDR3 spells CASSGSRQGTLGGEAFF. CDR3 coding DNA: TGCGCCAGCAGCGGTAGCCGACAGGGGACCCTGGGGGGTGAAGCTTTCTTT. The chain links TRBV5-1 to TRBJ1-1; TRBD1 matches 8 bases. Germline V gene data show CDR1 as SGHRS and CDR2 as YFSETQ. This CDR3 has 17 amino acids. With 4 bases clipped from V and 7 bases from J, the junction kept 18 bases outside the gene matches. Filled out from reference TRBV5-1 and TRBJ1-1, the complete variable domain reads KAGVTQTPRYLIKTRGQQVTLSCSPISGHRSVSWYQQTPGQGLQFLFEYFSETQRNKGNFPGRFSGRQFSNSRSEMNVSTLELGDSALYLCASSGSRQGTLGGEAFFGQGTRLTVV.

The chain links TRBV30 to TRBJ1-2, with TRBD1 matching 10 bases. The germline gives CDR1 GTSNPN, CDR2 SVGIG (reference sequence). The V gene end was trimmed by 5 bases and the J gene end by 8 bases; junction bases not matched to a gene: 11. This CDR3 is 14 amino acids long. CDR3 in amino acids: CAWSGTGDLGGYTF. The CDR3 region has the DNA TGTGCCTGGTCCGGGACAGGGGATCTTGGCGGCTACACCTTC.

This rearrangement joins TRBV30 to TRBJ1-1; the match to TRBD1 covers 7 bases. V was pared by 5 bases and J by 10 bases, with 13 bases of the junction left unmatched. This CDR3 contains 13 residues. CDR1 GTSNPN and CDR2 SVGIG come from the germline V gene (reference sequence). CDR3 sequence: CAWDRDSTSGAFF. The CDR3 DNA follows: TGTGCCTGGGACAGGGACAGTACCAGCGGAGCTTTCTTT.

This chain connects TRBV5-5 to TRBJ1-2; D gene ambiguous. V lost 3 bases and J 4 bases, leaving 19 bases between the germline ends. Germline V lookup: CDR1 SGHKS, CDR2 YYEKEE (reference sequence). The CDR3 covers 16 residues. The DNA for the CDR3 is TGTGCCAGCAGCTCCGAGGGTCCAATTGTCAGCTATGGCTACACCTTC. Translating it yields CASSSEGPIVSYGYTF.

This clone has more than one count but fewer than ten. At one end, the junction sequence differs from germline, possibly due to a read error. The gene calls are TRBV7-7 and TRBJ2-5, with D uncertain. Germline V gene sequence: CDR1 SSHAT, CDR2 FNYEAQ (reference sequence). CDR3 length equals 12 residues. CDR3 sequence (DNA): TGTGCTAGCAGCTTAGCCGGGGAGACCCAGTACTTC. Protein product: CASSLAGETQYF.

The gene calls are TRBV7-2 and TRBJ1-5; D gene ambiguous. This CDR3 region has 11 residues. CDR1 SGHTA and CDR2 FQGNSA come from the germline V gene. Trimming removed 2 bases from V and 10 bases from J, with 6 bases in between. The CDR3 loop is CASSLSGPQHF. The CDR3 DNA sequence: TGTGCCAGCAGCTTATCAGGACCCCAGCATTTT.

The genes are TRBV28 and TRBJ1-4, with unresolved D. V lost 4 bases, J lost 0 bases, and 12 bases lay in between. Germline V gives CDR1 MDHEN, CDR2 SYDVKM. The CDR3 is 16 residues long. The CDR3 here is CASSSISGATNEKLFF. The CDR3 coding sequence is TGTGCCAGCAGTTCAATTTCGGGTGCAACTAATGAAAAACTGTTTTTT.

In its sample, this clone was seen once. The gene calls are TRBV6-1 and TRBJ1-1; 7 nucleotides line up with TRBD1. Losses at the gene ends were 7 bases for V and 4 bases for J; bases not matched to a gene: 9. The CDR3 has 14 residues. Germline V gene lookup returns CDR1 MNHNS and CDR2 SASEGT. This CDR3 is CASTRVDRATEAFF. Here the CDR3 DNA reads TGTGCCAGCACGCGAGTCGACAGGGCCACTGAAGCTTTCTTT.

The CDR3 nucleotides read TGTGCCAGCAGCTTATGGACAGGGGAAGAGACCCAGTACTTC. Encoded protein: CASSLWTGEETQYF. This sequence joins TRBV7-8 and TRBJ2-5, with 9 bases fitting TRBD1. V shed 2 bases and J 3 bases; nucleotides not matched to a gene: 1. Germline CDR1 SGHVS, CDR2 FQNEAQ. The CDR3 is 14 residues long.

The chain carries TRBV14 and TRBJ2-5; 7 positions match TRBD2. V was pared by 3 bases and J by 0 bases, with 4 bases of the junction left unmatched. Germline assignment: CDR1 SGHDN and CDR2 FVKESK. This CDR3 spans 15 amino acids. CDR3 sequence: CASSHVAGHQETQYF. The CDR3 DNA is TGTGCCAGCAGCCATGTAGCGGGTCACCAAGAGACCCAGTACTTC.